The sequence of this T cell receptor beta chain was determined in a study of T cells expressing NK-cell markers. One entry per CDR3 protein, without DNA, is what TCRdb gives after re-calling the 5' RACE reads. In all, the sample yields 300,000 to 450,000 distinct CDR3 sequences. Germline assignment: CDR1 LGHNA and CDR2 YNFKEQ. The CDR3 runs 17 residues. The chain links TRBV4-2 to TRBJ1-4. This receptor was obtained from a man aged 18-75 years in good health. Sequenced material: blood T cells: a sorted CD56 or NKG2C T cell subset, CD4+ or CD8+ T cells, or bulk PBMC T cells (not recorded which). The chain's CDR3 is CASSQDPLRATNEKLFF.